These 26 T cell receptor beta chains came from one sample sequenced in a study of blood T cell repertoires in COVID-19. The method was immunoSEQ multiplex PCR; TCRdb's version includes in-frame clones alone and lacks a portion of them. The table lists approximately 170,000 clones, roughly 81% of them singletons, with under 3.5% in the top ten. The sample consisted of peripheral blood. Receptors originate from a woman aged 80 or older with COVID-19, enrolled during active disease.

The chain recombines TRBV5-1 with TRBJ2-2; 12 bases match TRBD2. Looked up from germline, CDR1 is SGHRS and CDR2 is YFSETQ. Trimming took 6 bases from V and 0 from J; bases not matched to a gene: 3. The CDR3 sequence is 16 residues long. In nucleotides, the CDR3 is TGCGCCAGCAATCGACTAGCGGGAGCGAACACCGGGGAGCTGTTTTTT. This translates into CASNRLAGANTGELFF.

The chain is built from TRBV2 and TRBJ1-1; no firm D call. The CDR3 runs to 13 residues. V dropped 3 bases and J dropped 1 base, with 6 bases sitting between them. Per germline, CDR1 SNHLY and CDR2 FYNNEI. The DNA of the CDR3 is TGTGCCAGCAGTGAGGCCCGGAACACTGAAGCTTTCTTT. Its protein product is CASSEARNTEAFF.

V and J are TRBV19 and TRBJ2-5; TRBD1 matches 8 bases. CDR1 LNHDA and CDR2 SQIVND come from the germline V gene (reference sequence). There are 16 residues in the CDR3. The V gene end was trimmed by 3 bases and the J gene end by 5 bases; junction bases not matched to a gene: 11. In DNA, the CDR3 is TGTGCCAGTAGTATGGGGGGCAGGGGGCTCGACGAGACCCAGTACTTC. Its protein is CASSMGGRGLDETQYF.

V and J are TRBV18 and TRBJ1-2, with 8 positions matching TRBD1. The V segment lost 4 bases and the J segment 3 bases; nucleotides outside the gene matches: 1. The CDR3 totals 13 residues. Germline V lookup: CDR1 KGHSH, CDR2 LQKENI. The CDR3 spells CASSQTGDYGYTF. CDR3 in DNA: TGTGCCAGCTCACAGACAGGGGACTATGGCTACACCTTC.

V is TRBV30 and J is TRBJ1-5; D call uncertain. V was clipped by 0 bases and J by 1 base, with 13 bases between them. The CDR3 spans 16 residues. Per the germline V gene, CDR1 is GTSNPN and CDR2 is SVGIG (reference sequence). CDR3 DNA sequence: TGTGCCTGGAGTGTACGTTGGGGAGGAAGCAATCAGCCCCAGCATTTT. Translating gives CAWSVRWGGSNQPQHF.

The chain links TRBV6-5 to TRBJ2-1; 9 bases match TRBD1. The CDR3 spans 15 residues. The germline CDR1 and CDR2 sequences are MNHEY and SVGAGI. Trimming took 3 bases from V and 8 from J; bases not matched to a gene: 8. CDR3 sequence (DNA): TGTGCCAGCAGTTATCGGGACAGGGAGTCGTATGAGCAGTTCTTC. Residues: CASSYRDRESYEQFF.

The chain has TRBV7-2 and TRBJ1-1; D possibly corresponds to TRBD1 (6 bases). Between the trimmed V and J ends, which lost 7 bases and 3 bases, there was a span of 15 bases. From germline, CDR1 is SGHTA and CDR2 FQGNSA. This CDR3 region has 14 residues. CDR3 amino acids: CASTETGRHTEAFF. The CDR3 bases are TGTGCCAGCACCGAAACAGGGCGGCACACTGAAGCTTTCTTT.

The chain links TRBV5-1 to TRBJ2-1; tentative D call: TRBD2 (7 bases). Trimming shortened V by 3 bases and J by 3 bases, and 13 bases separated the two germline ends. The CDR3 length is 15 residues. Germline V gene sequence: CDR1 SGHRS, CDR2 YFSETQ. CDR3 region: CASSWGASGYNEQFF. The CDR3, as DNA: TGCGCCAGCAGCTGGGGGGCTAGCGGCTACAATGAGCAGTTCTTC.

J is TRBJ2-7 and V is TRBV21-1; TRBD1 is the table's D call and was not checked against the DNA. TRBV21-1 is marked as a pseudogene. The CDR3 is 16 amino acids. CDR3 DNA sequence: TGTGCCAGCAGCAAAGGGTGCGGGACAGGGGCCTACGAGCAGTACTTC. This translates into CASSKGCGTGAYEQYF.

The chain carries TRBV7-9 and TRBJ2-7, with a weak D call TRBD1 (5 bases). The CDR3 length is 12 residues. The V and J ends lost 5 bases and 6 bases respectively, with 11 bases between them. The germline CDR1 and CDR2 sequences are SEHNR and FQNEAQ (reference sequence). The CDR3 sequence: CASSVPGSEQYF. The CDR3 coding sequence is TGTGCCAGCAGCGTGCCAGGGTCCGAGCAGTACTTC. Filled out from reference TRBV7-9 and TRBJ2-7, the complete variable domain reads DTGVSQNPRHKITKRGQNVTFRCDPISEHNRLYWYRQTLGQGPEFLTYFQNEAQLEKSRLLSDRFSAERPKGSFSTLEIQRTEQGDSAMYLCASSVPGSEQYFGPGTRLTVT.

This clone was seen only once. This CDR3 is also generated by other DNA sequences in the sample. The CDR3 protein is CAISGTGNQPQHF. CDR3 coding DNA: TGTGCCATCAGTGGGACAGGCAATCAGCCCCAGCATTTT. The V gene is TRBV10-3, the J gene TRBJ1-5; D may be TRBD1 (6 bases). Germline CDR1 ENHRY, CDR2 SYGVKD. This CDR3 has 13 residues. V was cut by 4 bases and J by 2 bases, with 6 bases left in between.

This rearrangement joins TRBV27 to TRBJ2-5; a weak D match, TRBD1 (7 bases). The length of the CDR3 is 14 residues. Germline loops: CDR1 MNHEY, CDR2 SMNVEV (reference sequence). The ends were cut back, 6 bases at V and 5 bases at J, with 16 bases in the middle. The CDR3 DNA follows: TGTGCCAGCAGGGGGCAGGGGGGCAGGGAGACCCAGTACTTC. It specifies CASRGQGGRETQYF.

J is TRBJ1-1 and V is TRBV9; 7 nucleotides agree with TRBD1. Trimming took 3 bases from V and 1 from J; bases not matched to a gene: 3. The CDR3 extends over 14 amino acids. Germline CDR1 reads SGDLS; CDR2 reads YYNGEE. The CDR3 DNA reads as TGTGCCAGCAGCGGACAGGGTCAGAACACTGAAGCTTTCTTT. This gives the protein CASSGQGQNTEAFF.

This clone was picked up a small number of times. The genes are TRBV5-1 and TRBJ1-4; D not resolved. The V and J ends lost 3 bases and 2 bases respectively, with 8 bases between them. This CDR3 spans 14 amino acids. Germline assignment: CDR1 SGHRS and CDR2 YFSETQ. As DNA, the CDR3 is TGCGCCAGCAGCTCACGGGATACTAATGAAAAACTGTTTTTT. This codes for CASSSRDTNEKLFF.

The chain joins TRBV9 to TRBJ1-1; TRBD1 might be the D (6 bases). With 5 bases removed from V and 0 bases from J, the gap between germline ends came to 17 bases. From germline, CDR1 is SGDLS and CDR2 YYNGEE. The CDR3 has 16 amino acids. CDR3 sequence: CASSPKTGYMNTEAFF. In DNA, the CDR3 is TGTGCCAGCAGTCCAAAGACAGGTTACATGAACACTGAAGCTTTCTTT.

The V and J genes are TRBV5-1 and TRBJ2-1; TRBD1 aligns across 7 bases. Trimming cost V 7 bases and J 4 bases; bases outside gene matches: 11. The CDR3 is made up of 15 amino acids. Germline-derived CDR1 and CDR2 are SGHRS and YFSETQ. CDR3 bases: TGCGCCAGCGCCTCAGGGGGAGTAGGGTACAATGAGCAGTTCTTC. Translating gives CASASGGVGYNEQFF.

CDR3 loop: CASSSYADTQYF. CDR3 sequence (DNA): TGTGCCAGCTCATCCTACGCAGATACGCAGTATTTT. The chain is built from TRBV18 and TRBJ2-3, with D uncertain. The CDR3 totals 12 residues. Trimming took off 5 bases at V and 4 bases at J, with 7 bases between the two ends. The V gene's germline CDR1 is KGHSH and CDR2 LQKENI.

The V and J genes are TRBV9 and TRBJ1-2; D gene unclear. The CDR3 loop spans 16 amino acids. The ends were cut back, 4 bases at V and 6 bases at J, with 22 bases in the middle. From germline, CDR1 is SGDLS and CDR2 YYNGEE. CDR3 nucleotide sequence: TGTGCCAGCAGCCCGAACATCGCCAACTATTTCCATGGCTACACCTTC. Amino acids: CASSPNIANYFHGYTF.

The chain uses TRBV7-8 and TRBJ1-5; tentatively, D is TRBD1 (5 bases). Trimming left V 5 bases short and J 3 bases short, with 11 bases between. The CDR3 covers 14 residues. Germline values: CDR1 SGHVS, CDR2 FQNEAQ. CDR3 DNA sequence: TGTGCCAGCAGCGAGACAGCCATCAATCAGCCCCAGCATTTT. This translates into CASSETAINQPQHF.

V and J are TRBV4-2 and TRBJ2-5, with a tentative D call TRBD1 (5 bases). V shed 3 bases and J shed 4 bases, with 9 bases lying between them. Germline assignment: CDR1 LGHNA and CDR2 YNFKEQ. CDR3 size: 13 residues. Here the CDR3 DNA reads TGTGCCAGCAGCCAGCAGGGTTTAGAGACCCAGTACTTC. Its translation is CASSQQGLETQYF.

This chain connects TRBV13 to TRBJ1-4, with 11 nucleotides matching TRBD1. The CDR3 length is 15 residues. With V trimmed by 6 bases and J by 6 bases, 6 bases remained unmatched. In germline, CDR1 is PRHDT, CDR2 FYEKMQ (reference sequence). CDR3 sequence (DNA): TGTGCCAGCAGAGGTTGGACAGGGGGCGATGAAAAACTGTTTTTT. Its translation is CASRGWTGGDEKLFF.

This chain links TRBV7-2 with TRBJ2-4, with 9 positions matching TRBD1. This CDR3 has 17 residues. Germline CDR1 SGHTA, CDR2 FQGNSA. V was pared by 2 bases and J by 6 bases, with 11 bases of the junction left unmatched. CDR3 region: CASSLFRTGVAGNIQYF. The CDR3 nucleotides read TGTGCCAGCAGCTTATTTAGGACAGGGGTCGCCGGAAACATTCAGTACTTC.

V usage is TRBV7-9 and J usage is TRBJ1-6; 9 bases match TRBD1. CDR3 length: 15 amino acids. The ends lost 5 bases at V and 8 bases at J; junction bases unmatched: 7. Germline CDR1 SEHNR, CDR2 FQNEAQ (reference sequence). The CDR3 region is CASSHWDREDSPLHF. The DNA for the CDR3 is TGTGCCAGCAGCCACTGGGACAGGGAGGATTCACCCCTCCACTTT.

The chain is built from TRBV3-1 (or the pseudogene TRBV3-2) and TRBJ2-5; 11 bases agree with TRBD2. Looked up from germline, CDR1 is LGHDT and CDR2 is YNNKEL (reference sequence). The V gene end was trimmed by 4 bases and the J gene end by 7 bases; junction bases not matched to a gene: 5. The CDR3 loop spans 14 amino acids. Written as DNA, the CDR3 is TGTGCCAGCAGCCCGACTAGCGGGATAGGGACCCAGTACTTC. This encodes CASSPTSGIGTQYF.

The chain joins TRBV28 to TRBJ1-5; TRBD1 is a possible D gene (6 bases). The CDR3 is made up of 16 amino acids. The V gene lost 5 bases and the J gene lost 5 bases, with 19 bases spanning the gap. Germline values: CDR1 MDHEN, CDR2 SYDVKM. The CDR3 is CASSPPYQGLHQPQHF. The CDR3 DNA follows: TGTGCCAGCAGTCCCCCCTATCAGGGGCTACATCAGCCCCAGCATTTT.

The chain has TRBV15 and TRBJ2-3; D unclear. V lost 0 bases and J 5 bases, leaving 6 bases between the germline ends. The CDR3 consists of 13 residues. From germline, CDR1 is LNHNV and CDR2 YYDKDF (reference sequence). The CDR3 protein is CATSRDSVDTQYF. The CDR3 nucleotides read TGTGCCACCAGCAGAGACTCGGTAGATACGCAGTATTTT.